This T cell receptor beta chain was observed in a study of T cell responses to AZD1222 COVID-19 vaccine. The CDR3 is made up of 15 amino acids. Germline V gene data show CDR1 as SGDLS and CDR2 as YYNGEE. With 0 bases removed from V and 3 bases from J, the gap between germline ends came to 10 bases. This clone is a singleton in its sample. Antigen: not known. Study-wide findings and caveats: Just 5 to 7 AZD1222 recipients were seropositive at baseline. Spike-specific TCR breadth and depth both grew after two AZD1222 doses. White British people made up most donors, females outnumbered males, and clonal diversity was possibly underestimated.

Analysis merged second doses at about 4 or about 12 weeks. Generated by immunoSEQ multiplex PCR, the TCRdb table keeps only in-frame clones and is missing some. The sample holds about 93,000 clones, 75% to 90% seen once. This receptor was obtained from an adult who received the AZD1222 COVID-19 vaccine. The sequencing here drew on peripheral blood, taken 28 days after the second AZD1222 dose. V and J are TRBV9 and TRBJ1-5; unclear D gene. The CDR3 protein is CASSVDGRHNQPQHF. CDR3 coding DNA: TGTGCCAGCAGCGTAGACGGGAGGCACAATCAGCCCCAGCATTTT. Full variable domain (rest looked up from reference TRBV9 and TRBJ1-5): DSGVTQTPKHLITATGQRVTLRCSPRSGDLSVYWYQQSLDQGLQFLIQYYNGEERAKGNILERFSAQQFPDLHSELNLSSLELGDSALYFCASSVDGRHNQPQHFGDGTRLSIL.